The rows below give T cell receptor beta chains drawn from one sample of a study of blood T cell repertoires in COVID-19. Measured with immunoSEQ multiplex PCR; TCRdb has only the in-frame clones, and not every one. The table has some 68,000 clones, roughly 80% seen once; the top ten hold 28%. The sequencing input was peripheral blood. Source of these receptors: a man between 65 and 85 years old with acute or convalescent COVID-19. CDR3s include the opening cysteine and the closing phenylalanine or tryptophan. The D gene is left open where the match is weak. Size is stated for part of the rows, as once, few or many counts, or as a class when the clone is expanded.

TRBD2	TRBV19	TRBJ2-5	-	TGTGCCAGTAAAACTTCAAGCGGGAGGGGCCAAGAGACCCAGTACTTC	CASKTSSGRGQETQYF
TRBD1	TRBV4-2	TRBJ2-2	-	TGTGCCAGCAGCCGAATAATTGGACAGGGGGCAACAGGGACCGGGGAGCTGTTTTTT	CASSRIIGQGATGTGELFF
-	TRBV30	TRBJ2-3	-	TGTGCCTGGAGTTTACAGGGTGGCAATACGCAGTATTTT	CAWSLQGGNTQYF
-	TRBV20-1	TRBJ2-7	-	TGCAGTGCTAGTGAAGGGAGCGGATACGAGCAGTACTTC	CSASEGSGYEQYF
TRBD1	TRBV6-5	TRBJ2-7	-	TGTGCCAGCAGCCCGACAGGGGTCGAGCAGTACTTC	CASSPTGVEQYF
TRBD1	TRBV7-3	TRBJ1-1	-	TGTGCCAGCAGTTCAGGGGGCGTCACGGGTGGAACTGAAGCTTTCTTT	CASSSGGVTGGTEAFF
-	TRBV7-7	TRBJ2-1	-	TGTGCCAGCAGCTCCACCGGAGGGTGGAATGAGCAGTTCTTC	CASSSTGGWNEQFF
TRBD2	TRBV10-3	TRBJ2-2	-	TGTGCCACTAAGGGGTCTAGCGGGGGAAACACCGGGGAGCTGTTTTTT	CATKGSSGGNTGELFF
-	TRBV12-3/TRBV12-4	TRBJ2-7	-	TGTGCCAGCAGTATGAGGCAGAGCTACGAGCAGTACTTC	CASSMRQSYEQYF
-	TRBV6-5	TRBJ1-3	-	TGTGCCAGCAGCCTAGGGGGGGGCTCTGGAAACACCATATATTTT	CASSLGGGSGNTIYF
TRBD1	TRBV25-1	TRBJ2-5	-	TGTGCCAGCAGTTCTTGGGACAGGGGGCAAGAGACCCAGTACTTC	CASSSWDRGQETQYF
-	TRBV30	TRBJ1-3	-	TGTGCCTGGAGTGTAGCGGCTTACTCTGGAAACACCATATATTTT	CAWSVAAYSGNTIYF
TRBD1	TRBV19	TRBJ1-1	once	TGTGCCAGTCTTCGGCGGGGACAGGGGAACACTGAAGCTTTCTTT	CASLRRGQGNTEAFF
-	TRBV5-1	TRBJ2-7	-	TGCGCCAGCAGCTTGGGGGCCATCTTATCCTACGAGCAGTACTTC	CASSLGAILSYEQYF
-	TRBV19	TRBJ1-2	-	TGTGCCAGTATAAACGAGGAGGGGCGATCGGGCTACACCTTC	CASINEEGRSGYTF
TRBD2	TRBV7-7	TRBJ2-7	-	TGTGCCAGCAGCTTAGCTAGCGGGAGCTCCTACGAGCAGTACTTC	CASSLASGSSYEQYF
-	TRBV7-9	TRBJ1-2	-	TGTGCCAGCAGCTTGATTGGGGCCCCTCCTAACTATGGCTACACCTTC	CASSLIGAPPNYGYTF
-	TRBV12-3/TRBV12-4	TRBJ1-5	-	TGTGCCAGCAGTTTGACTAATCAGCCCCAGCATTTT	CASSLTNQPQHF
TRBD1	TRBV10-1	TRBJ1-5	-	TGCGCCAGCAGAAGCCGGACAGGGAGGATTCAGCCCCAGCATTTT	CASRSRTGRIQPQHF
-	TRBV20-1	TRBJ2-7	once	TGCAGTGCCGGACAGAGCTACGAGCAGTACTTC	CSAGQSYEQYF
-	TRBV9	TRBJ1-3	few	TGTGCCAGCAGCGTAGAGAGTGGAGCCTCTGGAAACACCATATATTTT	CASSVESGASGNTIYF
-	TRBV28	TRBJ1-5	-	TGTGCCAGCAGTTTCAGGGGAATCAATCAGCCCCAGCATTTT	CASSFRGINQPQHF
TRBD2	TRBV25-1	TRBJ2-7	-	TGTGCCAGCAATTCGGGAGGGCAGGGAGTCTACGAGCAGTACTTC	CASNSGGQGVYEQYF
-	TRBV29-1	TRBJ1-1	-	TGCAGCGTTGAGTTTTCCGTTGCGGCTGAAGCTTTCTTT	CSVEFSVAAEAFF
TRBD2	TRBV7-2	TRBJ2-5	-	TGTGCCAGCGGACTAGCGGGGGGTCAAGAGACCCAGTACTTC	CASGLAGGQETQYF
TRBD1	TRBV5-4	TRBJ2-2	once	TGTGCCAGCAGCCCGACAGGGGGAAAAAACACCGGGGAGCTGTTTTTT	CASSPTGGKNTGELFF
TRBD1	TRBV29-1	TRBJ2-1	-	TGCAGCGCCCCCTCCGCAGGGGGTAATGGTGAGCAGTTCTTC	CSAPSAGGNGEQFF
-	TRBV5-8	TRBJ1-2	-	TGTGCCAGCAGCTTGATTCCGCAGGGGAACTATGGCTACACCTTC	CASSLIPQGNYGYTF
-	TRBV2	TRBJ2-7	-	TGTGCCAGCAGTGCTTCTCGCTTCGGACTCTACGAGCAGTACTTC	CASSASRFGLYEQYF
-	TRBV27	TRBJ1-6	-	TGTGCCAGCAGTTCTTACAGGGAATCACCCCTCCACTTT	CASSSYRESPLHF
-	TRBV10-1	TRBJ2-1	-	TGCGCCAGCAGTGTAGGAGCGGAAAACCTCAATGAGCAGTTCTTC	CASSVGAENLNEQFF
TRBD2	TRBV2	TRBJ2-1	-	TGTGCCAGCAGTGACATGGCGGGAGTAGGCTACAATGAGCAGTTCTTC	CASSDMAGVGYNEQFF
TRBD1	TRBV10-1	TRBJ2-7	once	TGCGCCACCTCAGGGGACAGGTCGTACGAGCAGTACTTC	CATSGDRSYEQYF
-	TRBV19	TRBJ1-3	-	TGTGCCAGTAGCCGGATGGCCGGGACACCCTCTGGAAACACCATATATTTT	CASSRMAGTPSGNTIYF
TRBD1	TRBV7-9	TRBJ1-1	-	TGTGCCAGCAGAGGACAGGGTGGGTTAGTGAACACTGAAGCTTTCTTT	CASRGQGGLVNTEAFF
-	TRBV19	TRBJ1-3	few	TGTGCCAGTAGTAAACCGGGATCTGGAAACACCATATATTTT	CASSKPGSGNTIYF
-	TRBV4-1	TRBJ2-7	-	TGCGCCAGCAGCCAAGATGGCAGGGGCTCCTACGAGCAGTACTTC	CASSQDGRGSYEQYF
-	TRBV19	TRBJ1-2	few	TGTGCCAGTAGTATTATAGGGGCCCGATTCGGCTATGGCTACACCTTC	CASSIIGARFGYGYTF
-	TRBV7-2	TRBJ2-7	-	TGTGCCAGCAGCTTAGCGGGCGGGTCCTACGAGCAGTACTTC	CASSLAGGSYEQYF
TRBD2	TRBV15	TRBJ2-2	-	TGTGCCACCAGCAGACGACCGGGGTCGGGAGGATACACCGGGGAGCTGTTTTTT	CATSRRPGSGGYTGELFF
-	TRBV5-4	TRBJ2-5	-	TGTGCCAGCAGCTCGGCTTACGGGGGAGGAGTACAAGAGACCCAGTACTTC	CASSSAYGGGVQETQYF
-	TRBV19	TRBJ1-1	-	TGTGCCAGTAGTATAACAGGGCCGAACACTGAAGCTTTCTTT	CASSITGPNTEAFF
TRBD2	TRBV10-1	TRBJ2-3	-	TGCGCCAGCAGTGAGCAAGCGGGGATCACAGATACGCAGTATTTT	CASSEQAGITDTQYF
-	TRBV5-1	TRBJ1-2	once	TGCGCCAGCAGCTCGGGTAGAGGTTATGGCTACACCTTC	CASSSGRGYGYTF
-	TRBV30	TRBJ1-6	few	TGTGCCTGGAGCCCCGGTACCGAAAATTCACCCCTCCACTTT	CAWSPGTENSPLHF
-	TRBV6-5	TRBJ1-1	-	TGTGCCAGCAGTTACTCGATCAGGGTGAACACTGAAGCTTTCTTT	CASSYSIRVNTEAFF
-	TRBV6-6	TRBJ2-2	few	TGTGCCAGCATTCCTGGAGGGGAGAGGGAGCTGTTTTTT	CASIPGGERELFF
TRBD1	TRBV24-1	TRBJ1-1	-	TGTGCCACCAGTGAATCCGCTACCTGGGACAGAAACACTGAAGCTTTCTTT	CATSESATWDRNTEAFF
-	TRBV7-2	TRBJ1-5	-	TGTGCCAGCAGCTGGGAGGGTTTGAGCAATCAGCCCCAGCATTTT	CASSWEGLSNQPQHF
-	TRBV13	TRBJ1-2	-	TGTGCCAGCAGCCCCCGGGACACTTACTATGGCTACACCTTC	CASSPRDTYYGYTF
-	TRBV29-1	TRBJ2-3	-	TGCAGCGTTGAAACCCGGATAGAGGGTGGTACGCAGTATTTT	CSVETRIEGGTQYF
TRBD2	TRBV6-5	TRBJ2-7	-	TGTGCCAGCAGTTACTCGTCTAGCGGGGTCTCCTACGAGCAGTACTTC	CASSYSSSGVSYEQYF